The sequence of this T cell receptor (beta chain) was determined in a study of human T cells and chemical hapten exposure. Study conclusions and caveats: Compared with pre-sensitization or healthy control sets, expanded TCRs clustered more.

Trimming cost V 4 bases and J 7 bases; bases outside gene matches: 8. The germline V gene has CDR1 MDHEN and CDR2 SYDVKM. CDR3 length: 15 amino acids. One entry per CDR3 protein results from TCRdb running MiXCR on the RACE reads. This table holds a few hundred thousand distinct CDR3 sequences, roughly 6% found once. The sample's time point: patch test 2, 6 weeks after DPC sensitization. The treatment: therapeutic diphenylcyclopropenone sensitization with weekly scalp DPC. People who gave samples had alopecia, were 18 to 70 years old, and were suitable for DPC. A remark on this clonotype: The antigen is unknown.

Material: whole blood, obtained in connection with sensitization to the hapten diphenylcyclopropenone (DPC). This rearrangement joins TRBV28 to TRBJ1-4; 8 bases are a match to TRBD1. The receptor's source is a woman under 30 with alopecia areata. Some clones in this sample may be carry-over from other donors' samples. The CDR3 nucleotides read TGTGCCAGCAGTTCACCGCCGGGACAGGTTGAAAAACTGTTTTTT. This encodes CASSSPPGQVEKLFF.